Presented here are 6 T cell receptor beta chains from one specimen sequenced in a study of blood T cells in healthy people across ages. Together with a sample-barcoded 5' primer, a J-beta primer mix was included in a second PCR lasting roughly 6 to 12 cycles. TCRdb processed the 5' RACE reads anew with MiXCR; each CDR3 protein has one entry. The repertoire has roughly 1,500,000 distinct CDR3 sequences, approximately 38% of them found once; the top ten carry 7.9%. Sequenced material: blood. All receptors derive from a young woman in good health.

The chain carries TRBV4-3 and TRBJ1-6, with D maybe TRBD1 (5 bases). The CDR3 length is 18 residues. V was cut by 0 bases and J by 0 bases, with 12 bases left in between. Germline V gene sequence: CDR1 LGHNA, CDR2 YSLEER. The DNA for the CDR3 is TGCGCCAGCAGCCAAGATGGGGGTGTCAGCTCCTATAATTCACCCCTCCACTTT. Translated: CASSQDGGVSSYNSPLHF.

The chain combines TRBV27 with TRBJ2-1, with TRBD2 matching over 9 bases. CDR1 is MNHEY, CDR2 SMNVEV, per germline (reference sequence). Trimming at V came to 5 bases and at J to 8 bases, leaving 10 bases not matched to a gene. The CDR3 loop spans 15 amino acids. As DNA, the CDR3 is TGTGCCAGCAGTCTCCGGGGACTAGCTGTTCATGAGCAGTTCTTC. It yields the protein CASSLRGLAVHEQFF.

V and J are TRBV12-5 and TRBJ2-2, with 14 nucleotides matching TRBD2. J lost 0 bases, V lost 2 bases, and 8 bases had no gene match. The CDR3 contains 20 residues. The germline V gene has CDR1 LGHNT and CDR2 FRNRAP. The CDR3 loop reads CASGLSRGLAGGTNTGELFF. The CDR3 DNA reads TGTGCTAGTGGTTTGAGCCGCGGACTAGCGGGAGGAACGAACACCGGGGAGCTGTTTTTT.

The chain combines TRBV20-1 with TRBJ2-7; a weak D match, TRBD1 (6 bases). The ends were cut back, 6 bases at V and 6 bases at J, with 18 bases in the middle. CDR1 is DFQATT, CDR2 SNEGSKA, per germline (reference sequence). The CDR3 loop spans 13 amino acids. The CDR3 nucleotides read TGCAGTGCCCCCGGGGCAGGGGTTCCCGAGCAGTACTTC. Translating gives CSAPGAGVPEQYF.

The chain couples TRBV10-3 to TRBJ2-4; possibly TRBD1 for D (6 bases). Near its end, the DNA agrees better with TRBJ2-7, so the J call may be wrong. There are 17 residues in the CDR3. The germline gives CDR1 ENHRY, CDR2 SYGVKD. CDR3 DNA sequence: TGTGCCATCAGTGAGTCGACAGGCAGTACGTTGGTCTACGAGCAGTACTTC. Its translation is CAISESTGSTLVYEQYF.

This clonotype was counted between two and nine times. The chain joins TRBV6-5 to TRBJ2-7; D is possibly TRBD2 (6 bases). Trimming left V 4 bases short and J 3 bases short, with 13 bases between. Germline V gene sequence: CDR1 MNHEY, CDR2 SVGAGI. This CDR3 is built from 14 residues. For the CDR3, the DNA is TGTGCCAGCAGTTCCTCTCTCGGGAGCTACGAGCAGTACTTC. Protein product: CASSSSLGSYEQYF.